The present T cell receptor beta chain was sequenced within a study of breast tumors, draining lymph nodes, adjacent tissues. Broader study findings: Compared with lymph nodes, tumors were less diverse; compared with nontumor tissue, more. Most tumor T cells seemingly derive from lymph node, then expand in tumor. Tumor and nontumor repertoires were significantly more similar in luminal-like than in basal-like breast cancer. That most tumor T cells come from lymph nodes remained unproven.

V shed 2 bases and J shed 7 bases, with 14 bases lying between them. The CDR3 length is 15 residues. Germline CDR1 and CDR2: SGHAT and FQNNGV. This clonotype was seen many times. Its cognate antigen is unknown. The lymph nodes were axillary draining lymph nodes from breast cancer patients. Each CDR3 protein gets one entry after TCRdb re-called the multiplex PCR reads with MiXCR. The table has nearly 200,000 distinct CDR3 sequences, 31% seen once. Sequencing used axillary lymph node tissue. J is TRBJ2-2 and V is TRBV11-2, with a weak D call TRBD2 (6 bases). The sequence came from a female donor with breast cancer. Some clones in this sample may be carry-over from other donors' samples. CDR3 in amino acids: CASSLWGELNGELFF. CDR3 bases: TGTGCCAGCAGCTTATGGGGGGAGTTAAACGGGGAGCTGTTTTTT.